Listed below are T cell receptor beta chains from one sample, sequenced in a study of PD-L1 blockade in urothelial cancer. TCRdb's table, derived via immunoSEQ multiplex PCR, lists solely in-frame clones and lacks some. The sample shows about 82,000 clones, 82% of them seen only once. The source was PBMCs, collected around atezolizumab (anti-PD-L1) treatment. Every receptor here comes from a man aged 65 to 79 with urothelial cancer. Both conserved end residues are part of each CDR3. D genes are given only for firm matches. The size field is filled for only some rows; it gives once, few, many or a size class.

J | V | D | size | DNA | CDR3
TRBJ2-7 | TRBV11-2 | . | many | TGTGCCAGCAGCTTAGATCGCCAGGGTGGCGAGCAGTACTTC | CASSLDRQGGEQYF
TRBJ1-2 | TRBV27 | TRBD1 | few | TGTGCCAGCAGTTTACACGGGACAGGCCCGGTTTATGGCTACACCTTC | CASSLHGTGPVYGYTF
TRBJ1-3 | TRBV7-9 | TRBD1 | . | TGTGCCAGCAGCTTGGACAGGTCTCTCCAAAAATCTGGAAACACCATATATTTT | CASSLDRSLQKSGNTIYF
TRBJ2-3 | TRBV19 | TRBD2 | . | TGTGCCAGTAGTATAGATCCTAGCGGGGGGTTGGATACGCAGTATTTT | CASSIDPSGGLDTQYF
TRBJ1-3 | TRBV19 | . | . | TGTGCCAGTAGTACTCCCCCAGACAGGATCGGAAACACCATATATTTT | CASSTPPDRIGNTIYF
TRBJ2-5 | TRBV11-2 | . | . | TGTGCCAGCAGCCTACCGACGCGGGGTGAGACCCAGTACTTC | CASSLPTRGETQYF
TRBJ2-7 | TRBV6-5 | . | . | TGTGCCAGCAAGGGGCGGTATAGCTCCTACGAGCAGTACTTC | CASKGRYSSYEQYF
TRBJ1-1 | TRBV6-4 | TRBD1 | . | TGTGCCAGCAAACCGACAGGGGGCCGCACTGAAGCTTTCTTT | CASKPTGGRTEAFF
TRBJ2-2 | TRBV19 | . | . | TGTGCCAGTAGTATAGAGGGCCGCCCGTACGGGGAGCTGTTTTTT | CASSIEGRPYGELFF
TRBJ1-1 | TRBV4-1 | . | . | TGCGCCAGCAGCCAAGACGAGAACAGGGCCACTGAAGCTTTCTTT | CASSQDENRATEAFF
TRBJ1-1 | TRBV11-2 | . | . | TGTGCCAGCAGCTTAGAGGGGGCTCACACTGAAGCTTTCTTT | CASSLEGAHTEAFF
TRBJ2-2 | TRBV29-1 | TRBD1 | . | TGCAGCGTTGAAATTTCGGGACAGGGAAGGCGGAACACCGGGGAGCTGTTTTTT | CSVEISGQGRRNTGELFF
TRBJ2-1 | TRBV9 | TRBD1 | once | TGTGCCAGCAGCGCCCGGGACAGCTACAATGAGCAGTTCTTC | CASSARDSYNEQFF
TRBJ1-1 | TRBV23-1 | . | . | TGCGCCAGCAGTCAACCAGGTCAAAACACTGAAGCTTTCTTT | CASSQPGQNTEAFF
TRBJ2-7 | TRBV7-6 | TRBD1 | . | TGTGCCAGCAGCCGGGGACAGGGGAGCTCCTACGAGCAGTACTTC | CASSRGQGSSYEQYF
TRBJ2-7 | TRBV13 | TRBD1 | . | TGTGCCAGCAGCCTTACCGGGACAGGGAGGATGGACGAGCAGTACTTC | CASSLTGTGRMDEQYF
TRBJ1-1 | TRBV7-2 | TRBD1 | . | TGTGCCAGCAGTCCTCGGGCAGGGGGCACTGAAGCTTTCTTT | CASSPRAGGTEAFF